This is a list of T cell receptor beta chains from one sample in a study of regulatory T cells in long-lasting Graves disease. TCRdb redid the calling of the multiplex PCR reads with MiXCR, one entry per CDR3 protein. The sample lists approximately 210,000 distinct CDR3 sequences, approximately 20% occurring once. Sequences were derived from peripheral blood mononuclear cells (PBMCs), sampled at new diagnosis, from a patient treated with antithyroid drugs. These receptor sequences come from a female donor with Graves disease. The conserved cysteine and the conserved F or W are not part of the CDR3 here. A D gene is named only where the DNA matches it firmly.

cdr3_length: 13
d_call: TRBD2
j_call: TRBJ2-1
v_call: TRBV20-1
cdr3_aa: SARDLAGGHHEQF

cdr3_length: 12
d_call: TRBD1
j_call: TRBJ2-5
v_call: TRBV7-8
cdr3_aa: ASSNPGQGETQY

cdr3_length: 14
d_call: .
j_call: .
v_call: TRBV4-3
cdr3_aa: ASSQGPSSSYNEQY

cdr3_length: 14
d_call: TRBD2
j_call: TRBJ2-3
v_call: TRBV20-1
cdr3_aa: SARDSWEGITDTQY

cdr3_length: 17
d_call: TRBD2
j_call: TRBJ2-1
v_call: TRBV2
cdr3_aa: ASPILARLQKSSYNEQF

cdr3_length: 14
d_call: TRBD2
j_call: TRBJ2-1
v_call: TRBV9
cdr3_aa: ASSSGITSSYNEQF

cdr3_length: 12
d_call: .
j_call: TRBJ2-5
v_call: TRBV28
cdr3_aa: ASSFLTGQETQY

cdr3_length: 14
d_call: .
j_call: TRBJ2-2
v_call: TRBV7-2
cdr3_aa: ASSSAEMASTGELF

cdr3_length: 10
d_call: .
j_call: TRBJ1-2
v_call: TRBV20-1
cdr3_aa: SARGRDYGYT

cdr3_length: 12
d_call: TRBD2
j_call: TRBJ2-1
v_call: TRBV20-1
cdr3_aa: SAFGLAGVREQF

cdr3_length: 12
d_call: .
j_call: TRBJ1-3
v_call: TRBV6-1
cdr3_aa: ASSPGDPGNTIY

cdr3_length: 13
d_call: .
j_call: TRBJ1-2
v_call: TRBV27
cdr3_aa: ASSLGGVGPYGYT

cdr3_length: 11
d_call: .
j_call: TRBJ2-1
v_call: TRBV6-1
cdr3_aa: ASSEYPGNEQF

cdr3_length: 14
d_call: TRBD1
j_call: TRBJ2-3
v_call: TRBV19
cdr3_aa: ASSIIGTGGTDTQY

cdr3_length: 14
d_call: TRBD1
j_call: TRBJ2-3
v_call: TRBV4-3
cdr3_aa: ASSQEGTGSTDTQY

cdr3_length: 12
d_call: .
j_call: TRBJ1-1
v_call: TRBV15
cdr3_aa: ATSTGTSNTEAF

cdr3_length: 13
d_call: .
j_call: TRBJ2-7
v_call: TRBV5-5
cdr3_aa: ASSPHGPPSIEQY

cdr3_length: 13
d_call: .
j_call: TRBJ2-5
v_call: TRBV6-2/TRBV6-3
cdr3_aa: ASRHPGPYQETQY

cdr3_length: 9
d_call: .
j_call: TRBJ1-4
v_call: TRBV29-1
cdr3_aa: SVERGEKLF

cdr3_length: 12
d_call: TRBD1
j_call: TRBJ2-5
v_call: TRBV15
cdr3_aa: ATSRGTGSETQY

cdr3_length: 14
d_call: .
j_call: TRBJ1-5
v_call: TRBV10-3
cdr3_aa: AISDRFRDSNQPQH

cdr3_length: 14
d_call: TRBD1
j_call: TRBJ2-2
v_call: TRBV5-1
cdr3_aa: ASGPPGTVNTGELF

cdr3_length: 15
d_call: TRBD1
j_call: TRBJ2-7
v_call: TRBV9
cdr3_aa: ASSQSLGTGNPYEQY

cdr3_length: 11
d_call: .
j_call: TRBJ2-3
v_call: TRBV7-9
cdr3_aa: ASDRLSTDTQY

cdr3_length: 13
d_call: .
j_call: TRBJ2-7
v_call: TRBV5-4
cdr3_aa: ASSSDPSRKYEQY

cdr3_length: 12
d_call: .
j_call: TRBJ2-5
v_call: TRBV10-1
cdr3_aa: ASSDRLPQETQY

cdr3_length: 11
d_call: .
j_call: TRBJ2-3
v_call: TRBV7-2
cdr3_aa: ASSLFFTDTQY

cdr3_length: 12
d_call: .
j_call: TRBJ1-1
v_call: TRBV20-1
cdr3_aa: SARPTGPNTEAF

cdr3_length: 12
d_call: TRBD1
j_call: TRBJ1-2
v_call: TRBV12-3/TRBV12-4
cdr3_aa: ASSSSGTGNGYT

cdr3_length: 11
d_call: .
j_call: TRBJ1-2
v_call: TRBV28
cdr3_aa: ASSLGTRNGYT

cdr3_length: 15
d_call: .
j_call: TRBJ2-1
v_call: TRBV24-1
cdr3_aa: ATSGLTGPSSYNEQF

cdr3_length: 12
d_call: .
j_call: TRBJ1-3
v_call: TRBV5-6
cdr3_aa: ASSLVAVGNTIY

cdr3_length: 13
d_call: TRBD1
j_call: TRBJ1-2
v_call: TRBV30
cdr3_aa: AWSVFPGQGPGYT

cdr3_length: 12
d_call: TRBD1
j_call: TRBJ1-2
v_call: TRBV6-5
cdr3_aa: ASSLSTGGYGYT